The 5 T cell receptor beta chains below were found in one sample sequenced in a study of shared clonotypes between healthy human individuals. Some clones are missing from TCRdb's copy, which holds only in-frame ones; the method was immunoSEQ multiplex PCR. The sample lists around 2,000,000 clones; approximately 95% were seen once. Sequenced: naive CD4+ T cells sorted from blood. The subset here: CD45RA+ positively selected. These receptors were obtained from a man between 18 and 29 years old in good health.

The chain couples TRBV28 to TRBJ1-4; D unclear. V was shortened by 5 bases and J by 15 bases, with 16 bases between the two germline ends. Germline CDR1 reads MDHEN; CDR2 reads SYDVKM. This CDR3 contains 12 residues. CDR3 sequence (DNA): TGTGCCAGCAGTATTGGACGCTATAATATGTTTTTT. This translates into CASSIGRYNMFF.

For this clone: The sample contains more than one DNA sequence encoding this CDR3. V gene TRBV5-1 combines with J gene TRBJ2-7, with D perhaps TRBD1 or TRBD2 (5 bases each). V was clipped by 0 bases and J by 1 base, with 8 bases between them. The germline V gene encodes CDR1 SGHRS and CDR2 YFSETQ. The CDR3 runs to 14 residues. CDR3 nucleotide sequence: TGCGCCAGCAGCTTGGAGGGGAGTTCCTACGAGCAGTACTTC. This codes for CASSLEGSSYEQYF.

The V call is TRBV30, the J call TRBJ2-5; D gene ambiguous. The V end was cut by 4 bases, the J end by 1 base, with 10 bases between. This CDR3 is 13 amino acids long. Germline V gives CDR1 GTSNPN, CDR2 SVGIG (reference sequence). The CDR3 sequence: CAWTYSFQETQYF. DNA of the CDR3: TGTGCCTGGACATACAGTTTCCAAGAGACCCAGTACTTC.

This clone has just one count. The CDR3 reads CASSSGPPREETQYF. The CDR3 DNA sequence: TGTGCCAGCAGTTCGGGACCTCCTAGGGAAGAGACCCAGTACTTC. V and J are TRBV28 and TRBJ2-5; D may match TRBD1 or TRBD2 (5 bases each). This CDR3 has 15 residues. Deletions cut 4 bases from V and 3 bases from J, with 15 bases between. Looked up from germline, CDR1 is MDHEN and CDR2 is SYDVKM. Full variable domain (rest looked up from reference TRBV28 and TRBJ2-5): DVKVTQSSRYLVKRTGEKVFLECVQDMDHENMFWYRQDPGLGLRLIYFSYDVKMKEKGDIPEGYSVSREKKERFSLILESASTNQTSMYLCASSSGPPREETQYFGPGTRLLVL.

The rearrangement links TRBV5-5 to TRBJ1-1, with D unclear. There are 14 residues in the CDR3. Germline lookup yields CDR1 SGHKS and CDR2 YYEKEE (reference sequence). Deletions cut 1 base from V and 1 base from J, with 8 bases between. The CDR3 DNA follows: TGTGCCAGCAGCTTGAGGACCTCGAACACTGAAGCTTTCTTT. This translates into CASSLRTSNTEAFF.